This TCR beta chain was retrieved from a study of T cell repertoires in cytomegalovirus infection. Study-level information: Indicated by public TCR beta signatures were CMV infection and matching HLA type.

V lost 7 bases to trimming and J lost 2 bases; unmatched junction nucleotides: 6. The CDR3 runs to 14 residues. This clonotype was observed many times. Its antigen remains unidentified. TCRdb called the reads again in MiXCR, with one record for every CDR3 protein. The sample has some 200,000 distinct CDR3 sequences, approximately 9.7% seen once. The study's findings and limits: Predominance within the ex vivo response was attributable to HLA-C-restricted CMV-specific TCR beta clonotypes.

The sequence was obtained from a human donor in good health (CMV status not recorded). Some clones in this sample may be carry-over from other donors' samples. The V and J genes are TRBV12-3 or TRBV12-4 and TRBJ2-3; 7 bases are shared with TRBD1. The sample taken for sequencing was PBMCs. CDR3 DNA: TGTGCCAGCACCTGGGGACAGAACACAGATACGCAGTATTTT. It specifies CASTWGQNTDTQYF.